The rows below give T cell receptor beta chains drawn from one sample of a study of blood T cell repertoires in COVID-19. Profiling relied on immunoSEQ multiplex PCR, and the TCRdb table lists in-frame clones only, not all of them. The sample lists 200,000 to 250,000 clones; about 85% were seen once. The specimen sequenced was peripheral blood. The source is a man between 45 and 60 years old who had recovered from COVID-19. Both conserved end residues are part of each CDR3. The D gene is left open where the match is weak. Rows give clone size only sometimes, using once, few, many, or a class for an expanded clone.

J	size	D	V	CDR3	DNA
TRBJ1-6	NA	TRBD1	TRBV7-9	CASSNSGTGASPLHF	TGTGCCAGCAGTAATTCCGGGACAGGAGCCTCACCCCTCCACTTT
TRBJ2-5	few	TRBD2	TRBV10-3	CAISEGGSRGETQYF	TGTGCCATCAGTGAAGGCGGGAGTAGAGGGGAGACCCAGTACTTC
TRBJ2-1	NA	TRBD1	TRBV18	CASSLDRGVHEQFF	TGTGCCAGCTCACTGGACAGGGGGGTGCATGAGCAGTTCTTC
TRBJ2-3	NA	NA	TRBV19	CASSRQYTDTQYF	TGTGCCAGTTCACGTCAGTACACAGATACGCAGTATTTT
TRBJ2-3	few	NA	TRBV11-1	CASSLAGGRTDTQYF	TGTGCCAGCAGCTTAGCGGGGGGTCGCACAGATACGCAGTATTTT
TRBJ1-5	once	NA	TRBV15	CATSRVFSSNQPQHF	TGTGCCACCAGCAGAGTTTTCAGTAGCAATCAGCCCCAGCATTTT
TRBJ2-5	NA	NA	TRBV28	CASSRAGRGGETQYF	TGTGCCAGCAGCAGAGCCGGACGGGGTGGGGAGACCCAGTACTTC
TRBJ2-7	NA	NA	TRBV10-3	CAISEPGTHYEQYF	TGTGCCATCAGTGAGCCCGGGACTCACTACGAGCAGTACTTC
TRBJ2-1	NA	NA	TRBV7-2	CASSLLRAGYNEQFF	TGTGCCAGCAGCTTATTGAGGGCTGGATACAATGAGCAGTTCTTC
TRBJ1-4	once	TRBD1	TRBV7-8	CASSLHGQGQTEKLFF	TGTGCCAGCAGCTTACATGGACAGGGCCAAACGGAAAAACTGTTTTTT
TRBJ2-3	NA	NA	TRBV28	CASSSKQGAPITDTQYF	TGTGCCAGCAGTTCCAAACAGGGTGCTCCAATCACAGATACGCAGTATTTT
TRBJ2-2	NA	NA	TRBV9	CASSVAVNTGELFF	TGTGCCAGCAGCGTAGCCGTTAACACCGGGGAGCTGTTTTTT
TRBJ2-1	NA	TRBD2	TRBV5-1	CASSKGSGRNLGRFF	TGCGCCAGCAGCAAAGGTAGCGGGAGGAACCTGGGGCGGTTCTTC
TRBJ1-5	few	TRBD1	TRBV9	CASSRTGAAQPQHF	TGTGCCAGCAGCAGAACAGGGGCGGCTCAGCCCCAGCATTTT
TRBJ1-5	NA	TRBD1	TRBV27	CASSSLDRGNQPQHF	TGTGCCAGCAGTTCCCTCGACAGGGGCAATCAGCCCCAGCATTTT
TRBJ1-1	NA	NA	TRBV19	CASSMRQSNLNTEAFF	TGTGCCAGTAGTATGCGGCAAAGCAACCTGAACACTGAAGCTTTCTTT
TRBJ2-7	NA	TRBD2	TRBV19	CASSISLAGGPARNEQYF	TGTGCCAGTAGTATATCACTAGCGGGAGGGCCGGCGCGCAACGAGCAGTACTTC
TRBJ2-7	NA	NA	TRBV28	CASSEQDSYEQYF	TGTGCCAGCAGTGAACAGGACTCCTACGAGCAGTACTTC
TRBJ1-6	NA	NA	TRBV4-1	CASSQERQGWSYNSPLHF	TGCGCCAGCAGCCAAGAGAGGCAGGGGTGGTCCTATAATTCACCCCTCCACTTT
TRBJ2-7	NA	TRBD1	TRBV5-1	CASSFGDREWHEQYF	TGCGCCAGCAGCTTTGGAGACAGGGAATGGCACGAGCAGTACTTC
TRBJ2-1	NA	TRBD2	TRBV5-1	CASSLGRTSGTVKNEQFF	TGCGCCAGCAGCTTGGGGCGGACTAGCGGGACTGTAAAAAATGAGCAGTTCTTC
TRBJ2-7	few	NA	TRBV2	CASRNNRATYEQYF	TGTGCCAGCAGAAATAACAGGGCAACCTACGAGCAGTACTTC
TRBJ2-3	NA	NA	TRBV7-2	CASSSPQGIIRPSTDTQYF	TGTGCCAGCAGCTCCCCGCAGGGGATTATTCGCCCTAGCACAGATACGCAGTATTTT
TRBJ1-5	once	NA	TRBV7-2	CASSLDRGFNQPQHF	TGTGCCAGCAGCTTAGACCGGGGATTTAATCAGCCCCAGCATTTT
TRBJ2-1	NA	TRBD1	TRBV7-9	CASSSPGQGKPEQFF	TGTGCCAGCAGCTCCCCGGGACAGGGGAAACCAGAGCAGTTCTTC
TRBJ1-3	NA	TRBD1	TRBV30	CAWSIQGPGNTIYF	TGTGCCTGGAGTATACAGGGGCCGGGAAACACCATATATTTT
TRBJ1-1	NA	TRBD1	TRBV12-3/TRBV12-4	CASSFAGGTEAFF	TGTGCCAGCAGTTTTGCAGGGGGAACTGAAGCTTTCTTT
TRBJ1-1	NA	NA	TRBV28	CASSLVLNTEAFF	TGTGCCAGCAGTTTAGTATTGAACACTGAAGCTTTCTTT
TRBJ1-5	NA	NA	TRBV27	CASSLEGPSQPQHF	TGTGCCAGCAGTTTGGAGGGCCCATCTCAGCCCCAGCATTTT
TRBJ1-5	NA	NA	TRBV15	CATSRAKRWGNSNQPQHF	TGTGCCACCAGCAGAGCCAAGCGGTGGGGTAATAGCAATCAGCCCCAGCATTTT
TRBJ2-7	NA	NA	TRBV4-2	CASPRLYEQYF	TGTGCCAGCCCCAGGTTATACGAGCAGTACTTC
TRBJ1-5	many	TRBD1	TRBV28	CASDRGNFNQPQHF	TGTGCCAGCGACAGGGGGAATTTCAATCAGCCCCAGCATTTT
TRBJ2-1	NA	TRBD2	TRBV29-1	CSAIPGLAGPEQFF	TGCAGCGCCATTCCGGGACTAGCGGGACCTGAGCAGTTCTTC
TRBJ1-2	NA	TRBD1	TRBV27	CASSPRTGEYGYTF	TGTGCCAGCAGTCCCCGGACAGGGGAATATGGCTACACCTTC
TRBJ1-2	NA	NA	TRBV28	CASRGPTLDRNYGYTF	TGTGCCAGCAGAGGGCCCACCTTGGACAGAAACTATGGCTACACCTTC
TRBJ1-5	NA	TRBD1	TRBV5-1	CASSPGTGPSNQPQHF	TGCGCCAGCAGCCCCGGGACAGGGCCTAGCAATCAGCCCCAGCATTTT
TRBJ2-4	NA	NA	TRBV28	CASSTGLPQNIQYF	TGTGCCAGCAGTACCGGACTGCCCCAAAACATTCAGTACTTC
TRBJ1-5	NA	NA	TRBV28	CASTTPGQPQHF	TGTGCCAGCACCACTCCGGGTCAGCCCCAGCATTTT
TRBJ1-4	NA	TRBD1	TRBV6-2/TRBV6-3	CASSRQGTSKKLFF	TGTGCCAGCAGTCGACAGGGGACGAGTAAAAAACTGTTTTTT
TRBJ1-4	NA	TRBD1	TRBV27	CASSSRQGGSEKLFF	TGTGCCAGCAGTTCACGACAGGGTGGAAGTGAAAAACTGTTTTTT
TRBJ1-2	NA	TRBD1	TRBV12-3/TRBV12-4	CASRTGVGYGYTF	TGTGCCAGCAGGACAGGGGTTGGGTATGGCTACACCTTC
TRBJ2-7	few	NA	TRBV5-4	CASSFDSGYEQYF	TGTGCCAGCAGCTTTGACTCAGGGTACGAGCAGTACTTC
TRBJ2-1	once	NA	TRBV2	CAKGGTETYNEQFF	TGTGCCAAGGGCGGGACAGAGACCTACAATGAGCAGTTCTTC
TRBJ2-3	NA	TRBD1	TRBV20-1	CSAAGTANRF	TGCAGTGCTGCCGGGACAGCAAACAGATTT
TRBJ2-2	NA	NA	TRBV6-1	CASSDPRELGTGELFF	TGTGCCAGCAGTGACCCTCGGGAGCTGGGCACCGGGGAGCTGTTTTTT
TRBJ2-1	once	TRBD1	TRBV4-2	CASSRGTGGSQSSYNEQFF	TGTGCCAGCAGCCGAGGGACAGGGGGCTCTCAGAGCTCCTACAATGAGCAGTTCTTC
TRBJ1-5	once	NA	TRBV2	CASSEWGINQPQHF	TGTGCCAGCAGTGAATGGGGCATCAATCAGCCCCAGCATTTT
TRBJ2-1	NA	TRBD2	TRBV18	CASSQTSGSFGEQFF	TGTGCCAGCTCCCAAACTAGCGGGAGCTTCGGTGAGCAGTTCTTC
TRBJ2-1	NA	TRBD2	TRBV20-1	CSASTSGRYNEQFF	TGCAGTGCCAGTACTAGCGGGAGATACAATGAGCAGTTCTTC
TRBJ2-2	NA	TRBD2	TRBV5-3	CARSLEIAGSGELFF	TGTGCCAGAAGCTTGGAAATAGCGGGATCTGGGGAGCTGTTTTTT
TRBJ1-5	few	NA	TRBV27	CASSSLYSNQPQHF	TGTGCCAGCAGTTCACTTTATAGCAATCAGCCCCAGCATTTT
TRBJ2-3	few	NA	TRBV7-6	CASSSRQGDTQYF	TGTGCCAGCAGCTCCCGGCAGGGAGATACGCAGTATTTT
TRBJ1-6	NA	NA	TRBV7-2	CASSLGGTLNRNSPLHF	TGTGCCAGCAGCTTAGGGGGGACATTAAACCGTAATTCACCCCTCCACTTT
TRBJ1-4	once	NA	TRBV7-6	CASSLDEGTNEKLFF	TGTGCCAGCAGCTTAGACGAGGGAACTAATGAAAAACTGTTTTTT
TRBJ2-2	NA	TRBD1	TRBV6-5	CASRTGGAGTGELFF	TGTGCCAGCAGGACAGGGGGCGCCGGCACCGGGGAGCTGTTTTTT
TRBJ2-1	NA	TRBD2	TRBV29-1	CSVEWTSGGNEQFF	TGCAGCGTTGAGTGGACTAGCGGAGGGAATGAGCAGTTCTTC
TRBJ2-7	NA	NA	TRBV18	CASSRSRTETYEQYF	TGTGCCAGCTCACGGAGTAGGACAGAAACCTACGAGCAGTACTTC